One TCR beta chain is described in this entry. The data belong to a study of blood T cell repertoires in COVID-19. TCRdb's copy holds only in-frame clones and misses some; the assay was immunoSEQ multiplex PCR. The sample records about 280,000 clones, roughly 88% being singletons. Germline CDR1 SEHNR, CDR2 FQNEAQ (reference sequence). The CDR3 covers 14 residues. Losses at the gene ends were 7 bases for V and 2 bases for J; bases not matched to a gene: 4. The chain recombines TRBV7-9 with TRBJ2-1; TRBD1 aligns across 8 bases. The sequencing sample was made of PBMCs or T cells enriched from blood (not recorded which). This TCR was recovered from a woman under 40 who had recovered from COVID-19. The CDR3: CASTTGGPYNEQFF. The CDR3 coding sequence is TGTGCCAGCACCACAGGGGGACCCTACAATGAGCAGTTCTTC.